Shown below are 22 T cell receptor beta chains from a single sample sequenced in a study of blood T cell repertoires in COVID-19. Profiling relied on immunoSEQ multiplex PCR, and the TCRdb table lists in-frame clones only, not all of them. The table has about 100,000 clones, roughly four fifths seen once. Sequencing input: peripheral blood. The receptors derive from a woman aged 80 or over with active or convalescent COVID-19.

The V call is TRBV13, the J call TRBJ2-4; D might be TRBD1 (6 bases). V was trimmed by 1 base and J by 9 bases, leaving 7 bases between them. The CDR3 spans 12 residues. CDR1 is PRHDT and CDR2 is FYEKMQ in the germline V gene (reference sequence). In nucleotides, the CDR3 is TGTGCCAGCAGCTTAGAAGGGGGCATTCAGTACTTC. It specifies CASSLEGGIQYF.

The chain recombines TRBV6-2 or TRBV6-3 with TRBJ1-5, with TRBD1 matching over 9 bases. Germline V gene sequence: CDR1 MNHEY, CDR2 SVGEGT. Trimming took 6 bases from V and 7 from J; bases not matched to a gene: 10. CDR3 size: 15 residues. For the CDR3, the DNA is TGTGCCAGCAGCACTACCGGGACAGGGAGGCAGCCCCAGCATTTT. Its translation is CASSTTGTGRQPQHF.

This chain links TRBV5-5 with TRBJ2-5; 9 positions agree with TRBD2. The CDR3 runs 16 residues. The germline CDR1 and CDR2 sequences are SGHKS and YYEKEE (reference sequence). V shed 3 bases and J 3 bases; nucleotides not matched to a gene: 9. DNA for the CDR3: TGTGCCAGCAGCTCCGGAGGTCAGCGGGGGGAAGAGACCCAGTACTTC. This sequence encodes CASSSGGQRGEETQYF. Full variable domain (rest looked up from reference TRBV5-5 and TRBJ2-5): DAGVTQSPTHLIKTRGQQVTLRCSPISGHKSVSWYQQVLGQGPQFIFQYYEKEERGRGNFPDRFSARQFPNYSSELNVNALLLGDSALYLCASSSGGQRGEETQYFGPGTRLLVL.

This chain joins TRBV7-2 and TRBJ1-5; D is uncertain. The V end lost 3 bases, the J end lost 3 bases, and 6 bases lay between the germline ends. The V gene's germline CDR1 is SGHTA and CDR2 FQGNSA. The CDR3 sequence is 13 residues long. The DNA of the CDR3 is TGTGCCAGCAGCTTCGGGATCAATCAGCCCCAGCATTTT. Translated, it gives CASSFGINQPQHF. The whole variable domain, filled in from reference TRBV7-2 and TRBJ1-5, reads GAGVSQSPSNKVTEKGKDVELRCDPISGHTALYWYRQSLGQGLEFLIYFQGNSAPDKSGLPSDRFSAERTGGSVSTLTIQRTQQEDSAVYLCASSFGINQPQHFGDGTRLSIL.

The chain employs TRBV5-4 and TRBJ2-5; D ambiguous. The CDR3 is made up of 12 amino acids. Trimming pared 4 bases from V and 5 bases from J, leaving 9 bases between. CDR1 and CDR2 from the germline V gene are SGHNT and YYREEE (reference sequence). The CDR3 coding sequence is TGTGCCAGCAGCACTATAGGCGAGACCCAGTACTTC. Protein sequence: CASSTIGETQYF.

V is TRBV19 and J is TRBJ1-1; maybe TRBD1 (5 bases). This CDR3 has 13 residues. In germline, CDR1 is LNHDA, CDR2 SQIVND (reference sequence). V was shortened by 8 bases and J by 10 bases, with 20 bases between the two germline ends. DNA of the CDR3: TGTGCCAGTGGACGGGACTCCTATTTATCAGCTTTCTTT. Its protein is CASGRDSYLSAFF.

Notes on this clone: The sample contains more than one DNA sequence encoding this CDR3. The chain joins TRBV29-1 to TRBJ2-1; a weak D match, TRBD2 (5 bases). The germline CDR1 and CDR2 sequences are SQVTM and ANQGSEA. This CDR3 has 14 residues. V was cut by 4 bases and J by 7 bases, with 17 bases left in between. CDR3 coding DNA: TGCAGCGTTGGGATCTACACGGGAAGGAATGAGCAGTTCTTC. It specifies CSVGIYTGRNEQFF.

This chain connects TRBV7-9 to TRBJ2-7; D is possibly TRBD1 (5 bases). Germline CDR1 reads SEHNR; CDR2 reads FQNEAQ (reference sequence). This CDR3 has 15 residues. The V and J ends lost 1 base and 3 bases respectively, with 13 bases between them. The CDR3 protein is CASSLGRQGIYEQYF. As DNA, the CDR3 is TGTGCCAGCAGCTTAGGGCGTCAGGGTATCTACGAGCAGTACTTC.

This chain connects TRBV3-1 (or the pseudogene TRBV3-2) to TRBJ2-1; possible D gene TRBD2, 7 bases. This CDR3 is 21 amino acids long. Germline-derived CDR1 and CDR2 are LGHDT and YNNKEL (reference sequence). Trimming shortened V by 5 bases and J by 7 bases, and 36 bases separated the two germline ends. The CDR3 bases are TGTGCCAGCAGCTTATCCTCGGGGGGCGGGTTTGTTGTGAAGTTACGGAATGAGCAGTTCTTC. This encodes CASSLSSGGGFVVKLRNEQFF.

The V gene is TRBV9, the J gene TRBJ1-2, with TRBD1 as a possible D gene (5 bases). This CDR3 comprises 13 residues. Germline V gene sequence: CDR1 SGDLS, CDR2 YYNGEE. Between the trimmed V and J ends, which lost 1 base and 8 bases, there was a span of 12 bases. The CDR3 spells CASSVNSGDGYTF. In DNA form, the CDR3 reads TGTGCCAGCAGCGTAAACTCGGGGGACGGCTACACCTTC. The complete variable domain, with remaining parts taken from reference TRBV9 and TRBJ1-2, reads DSGVTQTPKHLITATGQRVTLRCSPRSGDLSVYWYQQSLDQGLQFLIQYYNGEERAKGNILERFSAQQFPDLHSELNLSSLELGDSALYFCASSVNSGDGYTFGSGTRLTVV.

This clone was counted between two and nine times. V gene TRBV28 combines with J gene TRBJ1-5, with D possibly being TRBD1 (5 bases). This CDR3 spans 14 amino acids. Germline-derived CDR1 and CDR2 are MDHEN and SYDVKM. Trimming pared 5 bases from V and 4 bases from J, leaving 12 bases between. The CDR3 DNA reads as TGTGCCAGCAGTCTAAGCGGGGGTAATCAGCCCCAGCATTTT. Its translation: CASSLSGGNQPQHF.

This chain's CDR3 is CASSVEARQGWQETQYF. The CDR3 DNA is TGTGCCAGCAGTGTCGAGGCGAGGCAGGGGTGGCAAGAGACCCAGTACTTC. The V call is TRBV6-1, the J call TRBJ2-5; a weak D match, TRBD1 (6 bases). Germline assignment: CDR1 MNHNS and CDR2 SASEGT. The V gene lost 4 bases and the J gene lost 2 bases, with 20 bases spanning the gap. This CDR3 region has 17 residues.

V and J are TRBV4-3 and TRBJ1-1; the D is unclear. The CDR3 sequence is 13 residues long. Germline V CDR1 and CDR2: LGHNA, YSLEER. With 4 bases removed from V and 2 bases from J, the gap between germline ends came to 8 bases. Here the CDR3 DNA reads TGCGCCAGCAGCCGCTATCAAAACACTGAAGCTTTCTTT. The encoded protein is CASSRYQNTEAFF.

This clone was counted a single time. The V gene is TRBV7-2, the J gene TRBJ1-6, with 8 bases fitting TRBD1. Unmatched junction bases numbered 1, after V lost 3 bases and J lost 6 bases. CDR1 is SGHTA, CDR2 FQGNSA, per germline. CDR3 length: 14 amino acids. The CDR3 reads CASSFDRGNSPLHF. The CDR3 nucleotides read TGTGCCAGCAGCTTCGACAGGGGTAATTCACCCCTCCACTTT. Combining the CDR3 with reference TRBV7-2 and TRBJ1-6 gives the whole variable domain GAGVSQSPSNKVTEKGKDVELRCDPISGHTALYWYRQSLGQGLEFLIYFQGNSAPDKSGLPSDRFSAERTGGSVSTLTIQRTQQEDSAVYLCASSFDRGNSPLHFGNGTRLTVT.

This chain connects TRBV30 to TRBJ1-5; TRBD1 matches at 9 bases. Trimming removed 7 bases from V and 7 bases from J; junction bases left unmatched: 14. Germline CDR1 GTSNPN, CDR2 SVGIG (reference sequence). The CDR3 contains 15 residues. In nucleotides, the CDR3 is TGTGCCTATACGATCCGGGACAGGGTTTACCAGCCCCAGCATTTT. Its protein product is CAYTIRDRVYQPQHF. The full variable domain, in which reference TRBV30 and TRBJ1-5 provide the parts outside the CDR3, is SQTIHQWPATLVQPVGSPLSLECTVEGTSNPNLYWYRQAAGRGLQLLFYSVGIGQISSEVPQNLSASRPQDRQFILSSKKLLLSDSGFYLCAYTIRDRVYQPQHFGDGTRLSIL.

V is TRBV18 and J is TRBJ2-7; 7 bases align to TRBD1. V was clipped by 3 bases and J by 3 bases; unmatched bases: 5. CDR1 is KGHSH and CDR2 is LQKENI in the germline V gene. This CDR3 has 14 residues. This CDR3 reads CASSPMGQHYEQYF. CDR3 sequence (DNA): TGTGCCAGCTCACCTATGGGACAGCACTACGAGCAGTACTTC.

This rearrangement joins TRBV18 to TRBJ1-1; D is unclear. V lost 4 bases and J 5 bases, leaving 11 bases between the germline ends. The germline V gene has CDR1 KGHSH and CDR2 LQKENI. The CDR3 consists of 13 residues. The CDR3 sequence: CASSRQTETEAFF. The DNA of the CDR3 is TGTGCCAGCTCACGCCAGACGGAGACTGAAGCTTTCTTT.

The CDR3: CASLVRSGGDNEKLFF. The CDR3 region has the DNA TGTGCCAGCTTGGTCCGGAGTGGGGGGGATAATGAAAAACTGTTTTTT. The rearrangement links TRBV2 to TRBJ1-4; tentatively, D is TRBD1 (5 bases). Germline V gives CDR1 SNHLY, CDR2 FYNNEI. V dropped 8 bases and J dropped 4 bases, with 20 bases sitting between them. The CDR3 has 16 residues.

The CDR3 loop reads CASSFQGRISNEQFF. CDR3 in DNA: TGTGCCAGCAGCTTCCAGGGGCGGATTAGCAATGAGCAGTTCTTC. The V and J genes are TRBV5-4 and TRBJ2-1; D perhaps matches TRBD1 (6 bases). The V and J ends lost 2 bases and 6 bases respectively, with 15 bases between them. The CDR3 has 15 residues. Germline lookup yields CDR1 SGHNT and CDR2 YYREEE (reference sequence). Full variable domain (remainder filled in from reference TRBV5-4 and TRBJ2-1): ETGVTQSPTHLIKTRGQQVTLRCSSQSGHNTVSWYQQALGQGPQFIFQYYREEENGRGNFPPRFSGLQFPNYSSELNVNALELDDSALYLCASSFQGRISNEQFFGPGTRLTVL.

This chain joins TRBV5-4 and TRBJ2-5, with unresolved D. The CDR3 has 13 amino acids. V was pared by 0 bases and J by 2 bases, with 5 bases between. CDR1 and CDR2 from the germline V gene are SGHNT and YYREEE (reference sequence). In DNA, the CDR3 is TGTGCCAGCAGCTTGGGTCAGCAAGAGACCCAGTACTTC. Translation gives CASSLGQQETQYF.

This clone came up a few times. The genes are TRBV6-2 or TRBV6-3 and TRBJ2-1; 9 positions agree with TRBD1. Trimming cost V 6 bases and J 4 bases; bases outside gene matches: 4. From germline, CDR1 is MNHEY and CDR2 SVGEGT. This CDR3 is built from 14 residues. The DNA for the CDR3 is TGTGCCAGCAGCTGGGACAGGGTGTACAATGAGCAGTTCTTC. Protein product: CASSWDRVYNEQFF.

This clone was picked up one time. V is TRBV7-2 and J is TRBJ2-7; 8 bases line up with TRBD1. Losses at the gene ends were 4 bases for V and 7 bases for J; bases not matched to a gene: 6. Per the germline V gene, CDR1 is SGHTA and CDR2 is FQGNSA. The CDR3 consists of 13 residues. This CDR3 reads CASSSRGRWEQYF. Here the CDR3 DNA reads TGTGCCAGCAGCTCCAGGGGGCGCTGGGAGCAGTACTTC. The variable domain in full, completed from reference TRBV7-2 and TRBJ2-7, reads GAGVSQSPSNKVTEKGKDVELRCDPISGHTALYWYRQSLGQGLEFLIYFQGNSAPDKSGLPSDRFSAERTGGSVSTLTIQRTQQEDSAVYLCASSSRGRWEQYFGPGTRLTVT.